Presented here are 14 T cell receptor beta chains from one specimen sequenced in a study of shared clonotypes between healthy human individuals (dated by TCRdb to the early 2020s). The library was made by the immunoSEQ multiplex PCR assay. TCRdb provides this immuneACCESS table in a form limited to in-frame rearrangements. Some clones are lacking; in checked studies, under half of them reflect an unresolved V gene, and why the rest are absent is not known. This sample is represented by fewer than 1 million clones; 96% of them were singletons. The ten biggest clones cover under 0.3% of the sample. CD8 naive samples were obtained by positive selection for CCR7 among CD45RO-negative cells, yielding a CD45RA+CCR7+ population from which TemRA cells were excluded. The sample taken for sequencing was naive CD8+ T cells sorted from blood. Explained via the paper, the cell subset or site label denotes: CD45RA+CCR7+. The receptor source for this set is a man younger than 40 in good health.

The gene calls are TRBV29-1 and TRBJ2-7; TRBD2 is a possible D gene (6 bases). V lost 6 bases to trimming and J lost 4 bases, with 25 bases between them. The germline gives CDR1 SQVTM, CDR2 ANQGSEA. The CDR3 consists of 16 residues. The CDR3 DNA is TGCAGCGTACCCCGCGGAGGGTCCCGATCTCCATACGAGCAGTACTTC. Encoded protein: CSVPRGGSRSPYEQYF.

The chain links TRBV28 to TRBJ2-3, with D perhaps being TRBD1 or TRBD2 (5 bases each). Trimming took 2 bases from V and 2 from J, leaving 17 bases between them. CDR3 length: 17 residues. The germline V gene encodes CDR1 MDHEN and CDR2 SYDVKM. CDR3 in amino acids: CASSLLWDRTHTDTQYF. The CDR3 nucleotides read TGTGCCAGCAGTTTACTCTGGGACCGCACACACACAGATACGCAGTATTTT. The complete variable domain, with remaining parts taken from reference TRBV28 and TRBJ2-3, reads DVKVTQSSRYLVKRTGEKVFLECVQDMDHENMFWYRQDPGLGLRLIYFSYDVKMKEKGDIPEGYSVSREKKERFSLILESASTNQTSMYLCASSLLWDRTHTDTQYFGPGTRLTVL.

CDR3 DNA: TGTGCCACCAGCGGTACCCCCGTCGGTGAGGCCCAGCATTTT. Translating gives CATSGTPVGEAQHF. The chain joins TRBV15 to TRBJ1-5; no clear D gene. The CDR3 sequence is 14 residues long. V was clipped by 5 bases and J by 11 bases, with 19 bases between them. Germline CDR1 is LNHNV and CDR2 is YYDKDF (reference sequence).

This clone has just one count. The chain recombines TRBV4-1 with TRBJ2-7; the D is unclear. V lost 3 bases, J lost 6 bases, and 9 bases lay in between. Germline V gene data show CDR1 as MGHRA and CDR2 as YSYEKL. The CDR3 contains 12 residues. DNA for the CDR3: TGCGCCAGCAGCCACCTCTCGGGCGAGCAGTACTTC. Protein product: CASSHLSGEQYF.

V is TRBV7-9 and J is TRBJ2-1; D uncertain. The CDR3 has 10 amino acids. Trimming stripped 6 bases from V and 5 bases from J, with 2 bases between. CDR1 and CDR2 (germline): SEHNR, FQNEAQ (reference sequence). CDR3 region: CASSNNEQFF. CDR3 DNA: TGTGCCAGCAGTAACAATGAGCAGTTCTTC. The complete variable domain, with remaining parts taken from reference TRBV7-9 and TRBJ2-1, reads DTGVSQNPRHKITKRGQNVTFRCDPISEHNRLYWYRQTLGQGPEFLTYFQNEAQLEKSRLLSDRFSAERPKGSFSTLEIQRTEQGDSAMYLCASSNNEQFFGPGTRLTVL.

The CDR3 here is CASSLLPGTSHYEQYF. CDR3 DNA: TGTGCCAGCAGCCTACTTCCAGGGACTAGTCACTACGAGCAGTACTTC. The chain combines TRBV27 with TRBJ2-7; the match to TRBD2 covers 8 bases. Germline CDR1 is MNHEY and CDR2 is SMNVEV (reference sequence). CDR3 length: 16 residues. With V trimmed by 6 bases and J by 3 bases, 13 bases remained unmatched.

The chain employs TRBV9 and TRBJ2-2, with 8 bases that match TRBD2. Trimming removed 4 bases from V and 4 bases from J; junction bases left unmatched: 9. The germline gives CDR1 SGDLS, CDR2 YYNGEE. This CDR3 region has 16 residues. Here the CDR3 reads CASSYSGLAGTGELFF. As DNA, the CDR3 is TGTGCCAGCAGCTACAGCGGCCTAGCGGGCACCGGGGAGCTGTTTTTT.

The CDR3 DNA follows: TGTGCCAGCAGCCCTGTAAGCGCCAGGGACAATGAGCAGTTCTTC. Translation gives CASSPVSARDNEQFF. The rearrangement joins TRBV7-9 to TRBJ2-1; TRBD1 is a possible D gene (5 bases). Looked up from germline, CDR1 is SEHNR and CDR2 is FQNEAQ (reference sequence). V was pared by 5 bases and J by 5 bases, with 16 bases between. The CDR3 extends over 15 amino acids.

The chain couples TRBV7-9 to TRBJ1-3; weak D call: TRBD1 (5 bases). The CDR3 has 14 residues. Germline lookup yields CDR1 SEHNR and CDR2 FQNEAQ (reference sequence). Deletions cut 5 bases from V and 3 bases from J, with 11 bases between. The CDR3 coding sequence is TGTGCCAGCAGCCGCGTGGGGGATGGAAACACCATATATTTT. Encoded protein: CASSRVGDGNTIYF.

The chain links TRBV19 to TRBJ1-1; 9 bases are a match to TRBD1. J lost 4 bases, V lost 6 bases, and 6 bases had no gene match. Per the germline V gene, CDR1 is LNHDA and CDR2 is SQIVND (reference sequence). This CDR3 is 14 amino acids long. The CDR3: CASRIGQGSTEAFF. In DNA form, the CDR3 reads TGTGCCAGTAGGATCGGACAGGGGTCCACTGAAGCTTTCTTT.

The table lists this clone with a count of one. The rearrangement uses TRBV9 and TRBJ1-4; TRBD1 might be the D (5 bases). CDR3 length: 14 amino acids. Germline CDR1 is SGDLS and CDR2 is YYNGEE. V dropped 4 bases and J dropped 7 bases, with 14 bases sitting between them. The CDR3 sequence: CASSHAGSAEKLFF. The DNA of the CDR3 is TGTGCCAGCAGCCATGCAGGGAGTGCTGAAAAACTGTTTTTT. Full variable domain (remainder filled in from reference TRBV9 and TRBJ1-4): DSGVTQTPKHLITATGQRVTLRCSPRSGDLSVYWYQQSLDQGLQFLIQYYNGEERAKGNILERFSAQQFPDLHSELNLSSLELGDSALYFCASSHAGSAEKLFFGSGTQLSVL.

This clone was found once. J is TRBJ1-1 and V is TRBV29-1; TRBD1 is a possible D gene (5 bases). The CDR3 loop spans 14 amino acids. V lost 3 bases to trimming and J lost 1 base, with 12 bases between them. Germline V gene data show CDR1 as SQVTM and CDR2 as ANQGSEA. DNA for the CDR3: TGCAGCGTTGAGGGGCTGACAGAGAACACTGAAGCTTTCTTT. Translated: CSVEGLTENTEAFF.

This clone was counted a single time. The chain employs TRBV21-1 and TRBJ1-5; the tabulated D call, TRBD1, remains unverified against the DNA. TRBV21-1 is a listed pseudogene. This CDR3 spans 15 amino acids. As DNA, the CDR3 is TGTGCCAGCAGCAGGGCAGACAGGGCCAATCAGCCCCAGCATTTT. Residues: CASSRADRANQPQHF.

This clone has a single count. The chain has TRBV27 and TRBJ2-5; TRBD1 or TRBD2 may be the D gene (5 bases each). Looked up from germline, CDR1 is MNHEY and CDR2 is SMNVEV (reference sequence). The CDR3 loop spans 15 amino acids. V was clipped by 0 bases and J by 5 bases, with 13 bases between them. The CDR3 spells CASSLSPPRGETQYF. The CDR3 nucleotides read TGTGCCAGCAGTTTATCGCCCCCGAGGGGTGAGACCCAGTACTTC.